The 14 T cell receptor beta chains below all came from one sample that was sequenced in a study of Graves' ophthalmopathy and Graves' hyperthyroidism. The TCR beta CDR3 regions underwent amplification from RNA transcripts. Second-round multiplex PCR followed a first-round RT-PCR using HTBI primers. Via MiXCR, TCRdb re-called the multiplex PCR reads, giving one row per CDR3 protein. The sample includes some 380,000 distinct CDR3 sequences, roughly 15% of them seen just once. The material sequenced was peripheral blood. The receptors originated from a woman under 30 with stable Graves' hyperthyroidism.

This clonotype was observed many times. The chain links TRBV20-1 to TRBJ2-2; D is possibly TRBD1 or TRBD2 (6 bases each). The CDR3 consists of 14 residues. The germline CDR1 and CDR2 sequences are DFQATT and SNEGSKA (reference sequence). V was clipped by 4 bases and J by 6 bases, with 15 bases between them. The CDR3 loop is CSAKGGASAGELFF. CDR3 nucleotide sequence: TGCAGTGCTAAGGGGGGCGCCTCGGCCGGGGAGCTGTTTTTT.

This clonotype has at least ten counts. The chain combines TRBV15 with TRBJ2-7; D assignment may be TRBD1 or TRBD2 (5 bases each). V was clipped by 0 bases and J by 5 bases, with 17 bases between them. The germline V gene encodes CDR1 LNHNV and CDR2 YYDKDF (reference sequence). CDR3 length equals 16 residues. CDR3 amino acids: CATSRDRTPGSHEQYF. CDR3 in DNA: TGTGCCACCAGCAGAGACAGGACCCCAGGGAGCCACGAGCAGTACTTC.

The sample holds a few counts of this clonotype. V and J are TRBV7-2 and TRBJ1-2; 9 bases align to TRBD1. J lost 5 bases, V lost 1 base, and 5 bases had no gene match. Per germline, CDR1 SGHTA and CDR2 FQGNSA. CDR3 length: 15 amino acids. CDR3 DNA sequence: TGTGCCAGCAGCTTAGGGACAGGGGTGGATTATGGCTACACCTTC. Its protein product is CASSLGTGVDYGYTF.

With regard to this clonotype: This may arise from a read error, as a much more abundant clone is one base away. The chain couples TRBV12-3 or TRBV12-4 to TRBJ2-5; possible D gene TRBD2, 5 bases. The CDR3 runs to 13 residues. In nucleotides, the CDR3 is TGTGCCAGCAAACCCGGGGTGCGAGAGACCAAGTACTTC. This translates into CASKPGVRETKYF.

In this sample, this clonotype turned up a few times. This chain uses TRBV30 with TRBJ1-1, with D uncertain. The germline V gene encodes CDR1 GTSNPN and CDR2 SVGIG (reference sequence). Deletions cut 0 bases from V and 2 bases from J, with 7 bases between. CDR3 length: 13 amino acids. The CDR3 nucleotides are TGTGCCTGGAGTGTAACAGCCAACACTGAAGCTTTCTTT. Translated, it gives CAWSVTANTEAFF.

This clonotype appeared a few times. J is TRBJ1-1 and V is TRBV20-1; D is perhaps TRBD1 (5 bases). The CDR3 totals 13 residues. Germline V lookup: CDR1 DFQATT, CDR2 SNEGSKA (reference sequence). The V end lost 3 bases, the J end lost 1 base, and 9 bases lay between the germline ends. The CDR3 bases are TGCAGTGCTAGTGCGGGGCCGAACACTGAAGCTTTCTTT. Its translation is CSASAGPNTEAFF.

This clonotype was counted many times. This chain joins TRBV5-1 and TRBJ1-2; 8 bases are shared with TRBD1. The CDR3 has 14 residues. CDR1 and CDR2 (germline): SGHRS, YFSETQ. J was trimmed by 3 bases and V by 2 bases; bases with no gene match: 3. The CDR3 loop is CASSFGTGHYGYTF. Written as DNA, the CDR3 is TGCGCCAGCAGCTTCGGGACAGGACACTATGGCTACACCTTC.

The chain recombines TRBV6-5 with TRBJ1-5; TRBD1 matches at 8 bases. The CDR3 contains 16 residues. The germline V gene encodes CDR1 MNHEY and CDR2 SVGAGI. After removal of 2 bases from V and 4 bases from J, the junction contained 7 bases not matched to a gene. As DNA, the CDR3 is TGTGCCAGCAGTTACCGCTCGGACAGGGCGAATCAGCCCCAGCATTTT. Protein: CASSYRSDRANQPQHF.

The chain joins TRBV7-2 to TRBJ2-5; 9 nucleotides align to TRBD2. Germline loops: CDR1 SGHTA, CDR2 FQGNSA. CDR3 length equals 16 residues. V lost 4 bases and J lost 5; bases outside the gene matches: 11. The CDR3 DNA follows: TGTGCCAGCAGCTCCCGGACTAGCGCGGGAGTGGAGACCCAGTACTTC. Translating gives CASSSRTSAGVETQYF.

The chain uses TRBV5-1 and TRBJ1-2; TRBD1 matches at 9 bases. Trimming at V came to 6 bases and at J to 8 bases, leaving 11 bases not matched to a gene. Germline assignment: CDR1 SGHRS and CDR2 YFSETQ. The CDR3 contains 14 residues. The CDR3 loop reads CASMPGTGRWGYTF. The CDR3 DNA reads as TGCGCCAGCATGCCCGGGACAGGGCGATGGGGCTACACCTTC.

The rearrangement joins TRBV12-3 or TRBV12-4 to TRBJ1-1, with no clear D. V was trimmed by 6 bases and J by 8 bases, leaving 16 bases between them. The CDR3 covers 13 residues. The CDR3 loop reads CASSPSAGYEAFF. In DNA, the CDR3 is TGTGCCAGCAGCCCAAGTGCGGGTTACGAAGCTTTCTTT.

This clonotype was seen ten or more times. This chain joins TRBV6-2 or TRBV6-3 and TRBJ1-1; 7 bases align to TRBD1. The V segment lost 9 bases and the J segment 4 bases; nucleotides outside the gene matches: 8. The CDR3 is 13 residues long. The V gene's germline CDR1 is MNHEY and CDR2 SVGEGT. The CDR3 coding sequence is TGTGCCAGTTTCTCAGGGGGGGCCACTGAAGCTTTCTTT. It codes for CASFSGGATEAFF.

This clonotype was found many times. V gene TRBV7-6 combines with J gene TRBJ1-1, with D unclear. The CDR3 extends over 14 amino acids. V lost 4 bases and J lost 1, with 10 bases in between. Germline assignment: CDR1 SGHVS and CDR2 FNYEAQ. CDR3 DNA: TGTGCCAGCAGCTCCAAACAAGGGAACACTGAAGCTTTCTTT. Protein: CASSSKQGNTEAFF.

Many counts were recorded for this clonotype. The chain is built from TRBV12-3 or TRBV12-4 and TRBJ2-5; D is perhaps TRBD1 or TRBD2 (6 bases each). The CDR3 is 14 residues long. Trimming cost V 7 bases and J 3 bases, with 15 bases left between them. This chain's CDR3 is CASTAGHIEETQYF. The DNA of the CDR3 is TGTGCCAGCACCGCGGGACATATTGAAGAGACCCAGTACTTC.